This TCR beta chain was sequenced in a study of OX40 agonist ivuxolimab in advanced cancers. Study-wide background: Anti-PD-1, anti-PD-L1 or anti-CTLA-4 therapy given earlier was allowed, and approximately 43% had some. Findings and limits, study-wide: Low normalized clonal expansion also occurred in some nonresponding patients.

Data came from immunoSEQ multiplex PCR; TCRdb stores just in-frame clones and leaves some out. Of approximately 120,000 clones in the sample, 80% to 95% were seen once. CDR1 and CDR2 (germline): MNHNY, SVGAGI (reference sequence). This CDR3 is 14 amino acids long. Trimming removed 5 bases from V and 5 bases from J, with 15 bases in between. Concerning this clone: Its target is unknown.

The TCR originated in an adult with an advanced solid tumor such as melanoma, head and neck, liver or kidney cancer. The starting material was CD4+ or CD8+ T cells sorted from blood, obtained in a trial of the OX40 agonist ivuxolimab. The rearrangement joins TRBV6-6 to TRBJ2-5, with D perhaps TRBD1 (6 bases). The CDR3 bases are TGTGCCAGCAGTACTCAGGGGACGGTCGAGACCCAGTACTTC. It encodes CASSTQGTVETQYF.